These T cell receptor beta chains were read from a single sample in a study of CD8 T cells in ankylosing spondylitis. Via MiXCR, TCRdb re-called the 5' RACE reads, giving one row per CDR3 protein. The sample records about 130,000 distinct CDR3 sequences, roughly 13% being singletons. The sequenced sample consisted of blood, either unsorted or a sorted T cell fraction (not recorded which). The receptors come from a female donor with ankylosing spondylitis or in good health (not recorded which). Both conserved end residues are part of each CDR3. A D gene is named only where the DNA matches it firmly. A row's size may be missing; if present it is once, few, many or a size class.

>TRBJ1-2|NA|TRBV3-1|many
CASGPGGVYGYTF
TGTGCCAGCGGCCCGGGAGGGGTTTATGGCTACACCTTC
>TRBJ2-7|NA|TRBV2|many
CASRRADPYEQYF
TGTGCCAGCAGAAGAGCGGACCCCTACGAGCAGTACTTC
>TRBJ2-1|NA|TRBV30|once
CAWSVKGSNVLEQFF
TGTGCCTGGAGTGTAAAGGGCTCCAACGTTTTAGAGCAGTTCTTC
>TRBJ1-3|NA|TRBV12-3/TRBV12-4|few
CASSFAGARGNTIYF
TGTGCCAGCAGTTTCGCGGGGGCGAGGGGAAACACCATATATTTT
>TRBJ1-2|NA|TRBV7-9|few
CSAGAGLNYGYTF
TGTTCAGCGGGGGCAGGCCTTAACTATGGCTACACCTTC
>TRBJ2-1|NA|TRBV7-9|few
CASSFRLQGAVDNEQFF
TGTGCCAGCAGCTTCAGATTACAGGGAGCTGTGGACAATGAGCAGTTCTTC
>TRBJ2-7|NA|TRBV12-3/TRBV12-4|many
CASRYRDRYEQYF
TGTGCCAGCAGATACCGGGACCGCTACGAGCAGTACTTC
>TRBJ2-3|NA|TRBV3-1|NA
CASSRSASGTDTQYF
TGTGCCAGCAGCCGCTCAGCGTCAGGCACAGATACGCAGTATTTT
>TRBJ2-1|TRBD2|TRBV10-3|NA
CAISELAGVEQFF
TGTGCCATCAGTGAGCTAGCGGGAGTTGAGCAGTTCTTC
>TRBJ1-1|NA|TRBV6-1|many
CASTTIGLNTEAFF
TGTGCCAGCACCACGATAGGCTTGAACACTGAAGCTTTCTTT
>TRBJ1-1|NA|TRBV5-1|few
CASSLSGTNMNTEAFF
TGCGCCAGCAGCTTATCCGGGACAAACATGAACACTGAAGCTTTCTTT
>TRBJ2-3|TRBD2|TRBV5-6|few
CASSQSPGGRTHTQYF
TGTGCCAGCAGCCAAAGCCCGGGCGGGAGAACCCATACGCAGTATTTT
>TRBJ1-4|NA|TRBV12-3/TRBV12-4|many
CASRPQSTNEKLFF
TGTGCCAGCAGACCCCAGTCAACTAATGAAAAACTGTTTTTT
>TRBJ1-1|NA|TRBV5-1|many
CASSLDGTSGTEAFF
TGCGCCAGCAGCTTGGATGGGACGTCTGGCACTGAAGCTTTCTTT
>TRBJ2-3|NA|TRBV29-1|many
CSVGGGPTDTQYF
TGCAGCGTTGGCGGGGGCCCGACAGATACGCAGTATTTT
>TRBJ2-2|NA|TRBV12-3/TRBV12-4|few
CASQPPGLGELFF
TGTGCCAGCCAACCCCCCGGGCTCGGGGAGCTGTTTTTT
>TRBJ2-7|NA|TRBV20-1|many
CSARGFGGSYEQYF
TGCAGTGCTAGAGGCTTTGGGGGCTCCTACGAGCAGTACTTC
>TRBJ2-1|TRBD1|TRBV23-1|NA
CASSQSPTGDAYNEQFF
TGCGCCAGCAGTCAATCCCCTACAGGGGATGCCTACAATGAGCAGTTCTTC
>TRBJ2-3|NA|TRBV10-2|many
CASLASEGEDTQYF
TGCGCCAGCTTAGCGTCCGAGGGAGAAGATACGCAGTATTTT
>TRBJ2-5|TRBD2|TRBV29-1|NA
CSVEDLGGVETQYF
TGCAGCGTTGAAGATCTGGGAGGGGTTGAGACCCAGTACTTC
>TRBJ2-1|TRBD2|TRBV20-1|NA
CSARLADNEQFF
TGCAGTGCTCGCCTAGCGGACAATGAGCAGTTCTTC
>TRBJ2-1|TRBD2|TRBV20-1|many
CSAVSGITMYEQFF
TGCAGTGCTGTTAGCGGGATTACAATGTATGAGCAGTTCTTC
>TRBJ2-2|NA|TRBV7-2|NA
CASMGRVNTGELFF
TGTGCCAGCATGGGCAGGGTGAACACCGGGGAGCTGTTTTTT
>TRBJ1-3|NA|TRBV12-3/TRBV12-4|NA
CAGSSREVRNTIYF
TGTGCCGGCAGTTCTAGAGAGGTTCGGAACACCATATATTTT
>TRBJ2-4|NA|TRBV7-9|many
CASSPSYIQYF
TGTGCCAGCAGCCCCTCTTACATTCAGTACTTC
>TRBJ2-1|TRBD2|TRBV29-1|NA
CSVDSGHEQFF
TGCAGCGTTGATAGCGGGCATGAGCAGTTCTTC
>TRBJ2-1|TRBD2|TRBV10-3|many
CAIRRTSVRDEQFF
TGTGCCATCAGACGGACTAGCGTGAGGGATGAGCAGTTCTTC
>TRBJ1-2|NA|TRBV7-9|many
CASSSPDRGSGYTF
TGTGCCAGCAGCTCCCCGGACAGAGGTTCTGGCTACACCTTC
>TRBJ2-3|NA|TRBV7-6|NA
CASSLDGSSTDTQYF
TGTGCCAGCAGCTTAGACGGGTCTAGCACAGATACGCAGTATTTT
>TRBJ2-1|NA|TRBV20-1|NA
CSAAAGPDNEQFF
TGCAGTGCGGCGGCGGGACCTGACAATGAGCAGTTCTTC
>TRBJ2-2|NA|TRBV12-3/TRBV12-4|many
CASEGPYTGELFF
TGTGCCAGCGAAGGTCCCTACACCGGGGAGCTGTTTTTT
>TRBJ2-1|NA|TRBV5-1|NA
CASSSKPGVIEGNEQFF
TGCGCCAGCAGCTCCAAGCCGGGTGTTATCGAGGGGAATGAGCAGTTCTTC
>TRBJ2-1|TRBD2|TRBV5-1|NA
CASSSQRGSYNEQFF
TGCGCCAGCAGCTCCCAGCGGGGGTCCTACAATGAGCAGTTCTTC
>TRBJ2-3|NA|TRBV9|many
CASSANPRTSTGTQYF
TGTGCCAGCAGCGCCAATCCACGGACATCAACAGGAACGCAGTATTTT
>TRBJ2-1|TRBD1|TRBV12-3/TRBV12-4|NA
CASSQGTAQFF
TGTGCCAGCAGTCAAGGGACAGCCCAGTTCTTC
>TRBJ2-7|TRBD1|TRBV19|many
CASSIQGAGGYYEQYF
TGTGCCAGTAGTATACAAGGGGCAGGGGGCTACTACGAGCAGTACTTC
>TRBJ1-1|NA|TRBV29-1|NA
CSVDRGPNTEAFF
TGCAGCGTTGATAGGGGACCGAACACTGAAGCTTTCTTT
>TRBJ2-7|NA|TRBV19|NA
CARGLRATSRVYEQYF
TGTGCCAGAGGACTTAGGGCAACTAGCAGGGTCTACGAGCAGTACTTC
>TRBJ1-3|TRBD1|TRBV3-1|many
CASSRKEPGQGSSGNTIYF
TGTGCCAGCAGCCGAAAGGAACCGGGACAGGGGAGTTCTGGAAACACCATATATTTT
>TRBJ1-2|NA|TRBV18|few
CASSPGDYYGYTF
TGTGCCAGCTCACCAGGGGACTACTATGGCTACACCTTC
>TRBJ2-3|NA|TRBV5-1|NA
CASSFILGAGSHTQYF
TGCGCCAGCAGCTTTATCCTCGGGGCAGGGTCACATACGCAGTATTTT
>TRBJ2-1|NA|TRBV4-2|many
CASSQVQAQTYNEQFF
TGTGCCAGCAGCCAAGTTCAGGCTCAAACCTACAATGAGCAGTTCTTC
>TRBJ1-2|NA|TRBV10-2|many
CASSGSGNNYGYTF
TGCGCCAGCAGCGGCTCGGGGAACAACTATGGCTACACCTTC
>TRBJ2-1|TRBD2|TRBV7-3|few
CASSQSGGAYNEQFF
TGTGCCAGCAGCCAGAGCGGGGGGGCCTACAATGAGCAGTTCTTC
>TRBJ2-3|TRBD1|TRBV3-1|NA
CACSGIGQGDTDTQYF
TGTGCCTGCTCCGGGATAGGTCAGGGGGACACAGATACGCAGTATTTT
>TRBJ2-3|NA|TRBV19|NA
CASSISRTSTDTQYF
TGTGCCAGTAGTATATCCCGCACGAGCACAGATACGCAGTATTTT
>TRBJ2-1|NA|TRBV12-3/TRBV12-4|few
CASSFSGQGPYNEQFF
TGTGCCAGCAGTTTTTCGGGGCAGGGCCCCTACAATGAGCAGTTCTTC
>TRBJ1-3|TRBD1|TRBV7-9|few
CASSGRQGASGNTIYF
TGTGCCAGCAGCGGACGACAGGGGGCCTCTGGAAACACCATATATTTT
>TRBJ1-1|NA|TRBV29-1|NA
CSDRGQPNTEAFF
TGCAGTGATCGGGGACAACCGAACACTGAAGCTTTCTTT
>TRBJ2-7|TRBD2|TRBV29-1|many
CSVEASGTYEQYF
TGCAGCGTTGAGGCTAGCGGTACCTACGAGCAGTACTTC
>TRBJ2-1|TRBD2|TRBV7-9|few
CASSFGTRNEQFF
TGTGCCAGCAGCTTCGGGACTAGAAATGAGCAGTTCTTC
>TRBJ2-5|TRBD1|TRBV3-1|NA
CASSQGQGKETQYF
TGTGCCAGCAGCCAGGGACAGGGTAAAGAGACCCAGTACTTC
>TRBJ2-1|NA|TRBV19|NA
CASSISRAQFF
TGTGCCAGTAGTATATCTAGGGCGCAGTTCTTC
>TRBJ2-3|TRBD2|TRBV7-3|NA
CASSETSGSTDTQYF
TGTGCCAGCAGCGAGACTAGCGGAAGCACAGATACGCAGTATTTT
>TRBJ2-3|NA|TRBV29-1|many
CSETGWGGDTQYF
TGCAGCGAGACAGGTTGGGGCGGGGATACGCAGTATTTT